A selection of T cell receptor beta chains follows, all from one sample in a study of T cell changes during pregnancy in multiple sclerosis. The data were produced by immunoSEQ multiplex PCR, yet TCRdb's version contains in-frame clones alone and is incomplete. The data show about 53,000 clones, roughly nine tenths seen once. The sample was CD8+ T cells from peripheral blood mononuclear cells, taken before pregnancy. The receptors shown here come from a female donor with multiple sclerosis, enrolled in a pregnancy study. Each CDR3 is given with its conserved first and last residue. The D gene is left open where the match is weak. Where a row states a size, it is once, few, many or the class of an expanded clone; other rows omit it.

TRBD2,TRBV7-9,TRBJ2-3,once,CASSFTSGGAQDTQYF,TGTGCCAGCAGCTTTACTAGCGGGGGGGCTCAAGATACGCAGTATTTT
-,TRBV4-3,TRBJ2-7,-,CASSQDRGYEQYF,TGCGCCAGCAGCCAAGACAGGGGTTACGAGCAGTACTTC
TRBD1,TRBV9,TRBJ2-6,-,CASSTGVSGANVLTF,TGTGCCAGCAGCACAGGGGTCTCTGGGGCCAACGTCCTGACTTTC
TRBD1,TRBV19,TRBJ1-1,-,CASRAQGVTPNLMNTEAFF,TGTGCCAGTAGGGCCCAGGGGGTAACCCCGAATTTAATGAACACTGAAGCTTTCTTT
TRBD2,TRBV4-3,TRBJ2-3,-,CASSQDRGGASTDTQYF,TGCGCCAGCAGCCAAGATCGGGGAGGGGCGAGCACAGATACGCAGTATTTT
TRBD1,TRBV5-6,TRBJ2-7,-,CASSSTGGDGPYEQYF,TGTGCCAGCAGCTCAACAGGGGGCGATGGCCCCTACGAGCAGTACTTC
TRBD1,TRBV25-1,TRBJ1-2,-,CASSEGQRTQYGYTF,TGTGCCAGCAGTGAGGGACAGCGGACACAATATGGCTACACCTTC
-,TRBV2,TRBJ1-2,-,CASSESGTNYGYTF,TGTGCCAGCAGTGAATCAGGGACTAACTATGGCTACACCTTC
TRBD1,TRBV7-6,TRBJ2-1,-,CASSLTGSRVDEQFF,TGTGCCAGCAGCCTGACAGGGAGTCGTGTCGATGAGCAGTTCTTC
TRBD2,TRBV4-2,TRBJ2-6,-,CASSPPLAGAELGGANVLTF,TGTGCCAGCAGCCCACCACTAGCGGGGGCCGAGTTGGGTGGGGCCAACGTCCTGACTTTC
TRBD1,TRBV9,TRBJ2-1,-,CASSVEGTDYNEQFF,TGTGCCAGCAGCGTAGAGGGGACAGACTACAATGAGCAGTTCTTC
TRBD2,TRBV4-1,TRBJ2-5,-,CASSQDSGGTYQETQYF,TGCGCCAGCAGCCAAGACAGCGGGGGGACGTACCAAGAGACCCAGTACTTC
-,TRBV9,TRBJ2-2,-,CASSESAARGTGELFF,TGTGCCAGCAGCGAATCCGCTGCTCGCGGGACCGGGGAGCTGTTTTTT
-,TRBV2,TRBJ1-5,-,CASSSPNQPQHF,TGTGCCAGCAGCTCTCCCAATCAGCCCCAGCATTTT
TRBD1,TRBV27,TRBJ1-2,-,CASSGEAGGRYGYTF,TGTGCCAGCAGTGGGGAGGCAGGGGGCAGATATGGCTACACCTTC
TRBD1,TRBV7-2,TRBJ2-7,once,CASSLDTPQGAHEQYF,TGTGCCAGCAGTCTAGATACCCCACAGGGGGCCCACGAGCAGTACTTC
TRBD2,TRBV9,TRBJ2-1,-,CASSVRDYDNEQFF,TGTGCCAGCAGCGTCCGGGACTATGACAATGAGCAGTTCTTC
-,TRBV7-8,TRBJ1-1,-,CASSPPLGEGPEAFF,TGTGCCAGCAGCCCCCCCCTGGGGGAGGGCCCTGAAGCTTTCTTT
-,TRBV9,TRBJ1-3,-,CASSVGSSGNTIYF,TGTGCCAGCAGCGTAGGTAGCTCTGGAAACACCATATATTTT
-,TRBV4-1,TRBJ2-7,-,CASSQLADRFYEQYF,TGCGCCAGCAGCCAGCTGGCTGACAGGTTCTACGAGCAGTACTTC
TRBD2,TRBV27,TRBJ2-3,-,CASSPGLAPTSTDTQYF,TGTGCCAGCAGTCCTGGACTAGCGCCTACTTCCACAGATACGCAGTATTTT
-,TRBV15,TRBJ2-1,once,CATSRTRWDEQFF,TGTGCCACCAGCAGGACTCGGTGGGATGAGCAGTTCTTC
-,TRBV19,TRBJ1-2,-,CASSIPLAGERYHTF,TGTGCCAGTAGTATCCCCCTCGCCGGAGAGCGCTATCACACCTTC
-,TRBV11-2,TRBJ1-2,-,CASSLDSFTNYGYTF,TGTGCCAGCAGCTTGGACAGTTTCACAAACTATGGCTACACCTTC
-,TRBV4-1,TRBJ1-2,-,CASSQEEGIYGYTF,TGCGCCAGCAGCCAAGAAGAGGGAATCTATGGCTACACCTTC
-,TRBV23-1,TRBJ1-2,-,CASSQSETVRDGYTF,TGCGCCAGCAGTCAATCGGAGACTGTACGCGACGGCTACACCTTC
TRBD1,TRBV9,TRBJ1-2,-,CASSAGTGINYGYTF,TGTGCCAGCAGCGCCGGGACAGGGATCAACTATGGCTACACCTTC
-,TRBV11-3,TRBJ2-2,-,CASSLERAGTGELFF,TGTGCCAGCAGCTTAGAGAGGGCGGGGACCGGGGAGCTGTTTTTT
-,TRBV19,TRBJ1-2,-,CASSSGAGYGYTF,TGTGCCAGTAGTAGCGGGGCCGGGTATGGCTACACCTTC
-,TRBV10-3,TRBJ1-5,-,CAIRAGSRQPQHF,TGTGCCATCAGGGCAGGGTCGAGGCAGCCCCAGCATTTT
-,TRBV29-1,TRBJ1-2,-,CSADQQGGYGYTF,TGCAGCGCCGACCAACAGGGCGGGTATGGCTACACCTTC
TRBD2,TRBV6-1,TRBJ2-1,many,CASSAASGYNEQFF,TGTGCCAGCAGTGCGGCTAGCGGTTACAATGAGCAGTTCTTC
-,TRBV7-8,TRBJ2-5,-,CASSFREIQETQYF,TGTGCCAGCAGCTTCCGGGAAATTCAAGAGACCCAGTACTTC
-,TRBV5-6,TRBJ2-2,-,CASSLAPNTGELFF,TGTGCCAGCAGCTTGGCCCCAAACACCGGGGAGCTGTTTTTT
-,TRBV6-1,TRBJ2-7,-,CASPGVDRPYEQYF,TGTGCCAGCCCAGGGGTCGACAGGCCCTACGAGCAGTACTTC
-,TRBV2,TRBJ2-1,-,CASSGGGALQTNEQFF,TGTGCCAGCAGTGGGGGGGGCGCGCTTCAGACCAATGAGCAGTTCTTC
-,TRBV2,TRBJ1-5,-,CASRWEVTSNQPQHF,TGTGCCAGCAGGTGGGAGGTGACTAGCAATCAGCCCCAGCATTTT
-,TRBV15,TRBJ2-7,-,CATSRAGFEQYF,TGTGCCACCAGCAGAGCGGGGTTCGAGCAGTACTTC
-,TRBV19,TRBJ1-1,-,CASRGHRFTEAFF,TGTGCCAGTAGGGGACACCGCTTCACTGAAGCTTTCTTT
-,TRBV14,TRBJ2-7,-,CASSPGLLSYEQYF,TGTGCCAGCAGCCCGGGACTCCTCTCCTACGAGCAGTACTTC
-,TRBV11-2,TRBJ2-7,-,CASRESGIHEQYF,TGTGCCAGCAGGGAGTCAGGGATTCACGAGCAGTACTTC
-,TRBV16,TRBJ2-6,-,CASTPGSSSGANVLTF,TGTGCCAGCACCCCAGGGTCAAGCTCTGGGGCCAACGTCCTGACTTTC
-,TRBV6-4,TRBJ2-2,many,CASSDLTRQTTGELFF,TGTGCCAGCAGTGACTTAACCCGACAGACCACCGGGGAGCTGTTTTTT
TRBD2,TRBV27,TRBJ2-7,-,CASPREGIEQYF,TGTGCCAGCCCGAGGGAGGGAATCGAGCAGTACTTC
-,TRBV6-5,TRBJ1-5,-,CASSFGGSNQPQHF,TGTGCCAGCAGTTTCGGAGGAAGCAATCAGCCCCAGCATTTT
TRBD2,TRBV4-3,TRBJ2-2,-,CASSQLELATNTGELFF,TGCGCCAGCAGCCAACTGGAACTAGCGACGAACACCGGGGAGCTGTTTTTT
TRBD1,TRBV6-5,TRBJ2-7,once,CASRPRDRFYEQYF,TGTGCCAGCAGGCCCCGGGACAGATTCTACGAGCAGTACTTC
TRBD2,TRBV5-5,TRBJ2-7,-,CASSLRLAGTYEQYF,TGTGCCAGCAGCTTGCGACTAGCGGGGACCTACGAGCAGTACTTC
TRBD1,TRBV6-1,TRBJ1-2,-,CASGDRGEANYGYTF,TGTGCCAGCGGGGACAGGGGCGAAGCTAACTATGGCTACACCTTC
-,TRBV9,TRBJ2-3,-,CASTRLPPDTQYF,TGTGCCAGCACGCGACTCCCCCCAGATACGCAGTATTTT
-,TRBV4-3,TRBJ1-4,-,CASSQDSATNEKLFF,TGCGCCAGCAGCCAAGACAGTGCAACTAATGAAAAACTGTTTTTT
TRBD1,TRBV4-1,TRBJ2-2,-,CASSHRQGGDTGELFF,TGCGCCAGCAGCCACCGACAGGGGGGTGACACCGGGGAGCTGTTTTTT